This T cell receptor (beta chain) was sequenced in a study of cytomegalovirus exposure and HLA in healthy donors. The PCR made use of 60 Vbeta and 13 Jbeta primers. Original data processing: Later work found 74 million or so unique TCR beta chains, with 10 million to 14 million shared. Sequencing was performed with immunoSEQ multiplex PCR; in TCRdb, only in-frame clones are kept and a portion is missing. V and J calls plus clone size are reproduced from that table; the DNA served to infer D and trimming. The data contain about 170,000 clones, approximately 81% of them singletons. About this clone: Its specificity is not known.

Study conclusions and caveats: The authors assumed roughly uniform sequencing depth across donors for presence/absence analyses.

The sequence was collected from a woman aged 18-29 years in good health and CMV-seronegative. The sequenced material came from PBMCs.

CDR3: CASRTSSGVYNEQFF. CDR3 DNA: TGTGCCAGCAGGACATCTAGCGGAGTCTACAATGAGCAGTTCTTC. The V and J genes are TRBV2 and TRBJ2-1; 7 nucleotides match TRBD2. In germline, CDR1 is SNHLY, CDR2 FYNNEI. This CDR3 comprises 15 residues. Losses at the gene ends were 6 bases for V and 3 bases for J; bases not matched to a gene: 8.